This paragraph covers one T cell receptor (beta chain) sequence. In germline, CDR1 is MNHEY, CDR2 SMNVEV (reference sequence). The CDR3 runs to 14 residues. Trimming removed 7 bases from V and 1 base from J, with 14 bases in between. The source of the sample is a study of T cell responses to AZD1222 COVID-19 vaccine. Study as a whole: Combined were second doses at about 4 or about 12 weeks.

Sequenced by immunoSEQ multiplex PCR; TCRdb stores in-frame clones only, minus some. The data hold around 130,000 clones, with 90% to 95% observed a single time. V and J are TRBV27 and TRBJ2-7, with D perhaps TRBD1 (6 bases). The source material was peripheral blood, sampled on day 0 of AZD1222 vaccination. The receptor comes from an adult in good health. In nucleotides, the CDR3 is TGTGCCAGCACCAGGGGAAGTGGGTCCTACGAGCAGTACTTC. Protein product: CASTRGSGSYEQYF.